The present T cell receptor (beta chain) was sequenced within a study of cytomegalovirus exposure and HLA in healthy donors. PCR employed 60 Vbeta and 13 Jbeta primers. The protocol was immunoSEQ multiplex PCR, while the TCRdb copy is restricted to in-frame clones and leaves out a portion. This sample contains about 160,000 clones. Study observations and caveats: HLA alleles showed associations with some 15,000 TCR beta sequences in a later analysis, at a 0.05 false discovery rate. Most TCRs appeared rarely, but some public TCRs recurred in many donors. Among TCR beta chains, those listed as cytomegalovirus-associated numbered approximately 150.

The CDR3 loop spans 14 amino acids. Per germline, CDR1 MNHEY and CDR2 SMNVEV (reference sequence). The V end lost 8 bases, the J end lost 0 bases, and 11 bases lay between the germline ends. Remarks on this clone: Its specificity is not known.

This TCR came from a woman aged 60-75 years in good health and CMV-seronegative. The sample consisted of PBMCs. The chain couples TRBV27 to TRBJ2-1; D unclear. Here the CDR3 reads CASGSIPSYNEQFF. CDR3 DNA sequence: TGTGCCAGCGGCTCCATTCCCTCCTACAATGAGCAGTTCTTC.